Reported below is one T cell receptor (beta chain). The sample originates from a study of blood T cell repertoires in COVID-19. Study-wide background: Researchers got acute and convalescent COVID-19 samples from the United States, Italy and Spain. Sources were T cells, B-cell-depleted T cells, or PBMCs; the material itself was cDNA or gDNA.

The trim removed 1 base at V and 7 bases at J, leaving 8 bases unmatched. Germline CDR1 and CDR2: SGHAT and FQDESV (reference sequence). The CDR3 totals 15 residues. In the authors' methods: Reference gene primer amplification gave nucleated cell count estimates. The assay was immunoSEQ multiplex PCR, and TCRdb's table has in-frame clones only and misses some. D and trimming were read from the DNA, whereas the V and J calls and clone size are those reported in that table. The sample records around 300,000 clones, about nine tenths being singletons. This receptor was obtained from a woman in her twenties or thirties with active or convalescent COVID-19. V gene TRBV11-1 combines with J gene TRBJ2-5, with TRBD2 identical over 8 bases. Sequenced sample: peripheral blood. The CDR3 DNA reads as TGTGCCAGCAGCTTAGTTGCGGGGGGCCGCGGGACCCAGTACTTC. Its translation: CASSLVAGGRGTQYF.